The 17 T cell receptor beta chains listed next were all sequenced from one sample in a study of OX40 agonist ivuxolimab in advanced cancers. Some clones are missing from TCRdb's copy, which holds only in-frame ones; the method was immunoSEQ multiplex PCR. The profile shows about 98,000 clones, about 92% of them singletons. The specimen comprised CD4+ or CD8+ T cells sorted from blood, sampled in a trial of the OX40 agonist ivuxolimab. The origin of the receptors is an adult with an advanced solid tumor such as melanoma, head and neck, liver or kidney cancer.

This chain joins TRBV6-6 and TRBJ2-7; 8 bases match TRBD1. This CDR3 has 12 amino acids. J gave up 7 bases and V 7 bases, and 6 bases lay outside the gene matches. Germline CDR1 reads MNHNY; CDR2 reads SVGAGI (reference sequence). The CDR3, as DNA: TGTGCCAGCAAATACAGGGGGTGGGAGCAGTACTTC. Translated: CASKYRGWEQYF.

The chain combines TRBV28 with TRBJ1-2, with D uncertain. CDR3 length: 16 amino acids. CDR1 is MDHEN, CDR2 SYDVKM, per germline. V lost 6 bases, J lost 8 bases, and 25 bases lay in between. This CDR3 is CASSLPRGDSFGGYTF. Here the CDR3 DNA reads TGTGCCAGCAGCCTCCCCCGGGGAGATTCCTTCGGGGGCTACACCTTC.

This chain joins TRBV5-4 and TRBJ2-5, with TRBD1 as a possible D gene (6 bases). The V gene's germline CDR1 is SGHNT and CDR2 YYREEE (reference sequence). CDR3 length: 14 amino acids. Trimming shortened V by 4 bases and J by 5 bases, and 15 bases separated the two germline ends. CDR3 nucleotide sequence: TGTGCCAGCAGCATTAAACAGGGTTGGGAGACCCAGTACTTC. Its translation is CASSIKQGWETQYF.

The CDR3, as DNA: TGTGCCAGCAGCTCCCAGACAGGGAGGGACACTGAAGCTTTCTTT. Translated, it gives CASSSQTGRDTEAFF. This chain connects TRBV5-5 to TRBJ1-1; 7 bases agree with TRBD1. V was pared by 3 bases and J by 3 bases, with 8 bases of the junction left unmatched. The CDR3 runs 15 residues. Germline CDR1 reads SGHKS; CDR2 reads YYEKEE (reference sequence).

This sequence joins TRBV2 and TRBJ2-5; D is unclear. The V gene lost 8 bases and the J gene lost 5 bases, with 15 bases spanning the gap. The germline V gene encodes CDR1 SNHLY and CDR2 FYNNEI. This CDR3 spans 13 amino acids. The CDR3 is CASGRKRGETQYF. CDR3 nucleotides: TGTGCCAGCGGGCGGAAGCGTGGCGAGACCCAGTACTTC.

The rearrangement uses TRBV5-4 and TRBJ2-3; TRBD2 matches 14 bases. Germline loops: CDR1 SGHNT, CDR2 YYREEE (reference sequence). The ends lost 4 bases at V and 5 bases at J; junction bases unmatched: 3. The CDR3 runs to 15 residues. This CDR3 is CASSRGLAGVDTQYF. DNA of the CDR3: TGTGCCAGCAGCAGGGGACTAGCGGGAGTAGATACGCAGTATTTT.

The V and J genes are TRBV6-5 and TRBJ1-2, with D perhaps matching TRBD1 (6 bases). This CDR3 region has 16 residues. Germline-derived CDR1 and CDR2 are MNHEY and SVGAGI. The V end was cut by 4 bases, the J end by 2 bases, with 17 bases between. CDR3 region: CASSSGTRGRNYGYTF. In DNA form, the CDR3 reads TGTGCCAGCAGTTCTGGGACAAGGGGACGAAACTATGGCTACACCTTC.

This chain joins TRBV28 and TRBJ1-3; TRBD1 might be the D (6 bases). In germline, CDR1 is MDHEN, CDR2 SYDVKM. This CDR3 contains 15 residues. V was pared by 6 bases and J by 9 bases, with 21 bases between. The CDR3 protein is CASRGTGRGSGTIYF. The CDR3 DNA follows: TGTGCCAGCAGGGGAACAGGGAGGGGGAGTGGCACCATATATTTT.

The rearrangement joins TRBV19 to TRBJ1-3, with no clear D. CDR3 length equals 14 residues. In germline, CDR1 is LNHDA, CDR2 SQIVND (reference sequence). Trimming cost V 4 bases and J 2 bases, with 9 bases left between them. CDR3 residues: CASSTDGAGNTIYF. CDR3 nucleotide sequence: TGTGCCAGTAGTACGGACGGAGCTGGAAACACCATATATTTT.

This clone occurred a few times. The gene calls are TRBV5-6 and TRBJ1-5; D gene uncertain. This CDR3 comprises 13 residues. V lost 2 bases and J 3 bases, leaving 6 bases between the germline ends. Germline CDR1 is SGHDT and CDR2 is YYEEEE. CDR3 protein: CASSFDNNQPQHF. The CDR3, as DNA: TGTGCCAGCAGCTTCGACAACAATCAGCCCCAGCATTTT.

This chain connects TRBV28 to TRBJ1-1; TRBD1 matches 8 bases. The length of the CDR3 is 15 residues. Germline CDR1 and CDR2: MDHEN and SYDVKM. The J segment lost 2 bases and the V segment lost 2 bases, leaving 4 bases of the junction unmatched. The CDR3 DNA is TGTGCCAGCAGTTTAGGGGCAGGGGGCAACACTGAAGCTTTCTTT. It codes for CASSLGAGGNTEAFF.

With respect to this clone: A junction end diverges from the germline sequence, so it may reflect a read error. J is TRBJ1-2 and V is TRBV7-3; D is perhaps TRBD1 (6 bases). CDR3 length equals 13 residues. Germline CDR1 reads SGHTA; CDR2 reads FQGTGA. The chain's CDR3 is CASRTDNFGGHTF. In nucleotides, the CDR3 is TGTGCCAGCCGGACAGACAACTTTGGTGGCCACACCTTC.

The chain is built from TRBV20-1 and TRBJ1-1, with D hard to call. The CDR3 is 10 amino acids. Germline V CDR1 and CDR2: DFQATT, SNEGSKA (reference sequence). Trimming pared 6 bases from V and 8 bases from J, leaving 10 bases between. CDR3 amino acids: CSAPGLEAFF. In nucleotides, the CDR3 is TGCAGTGCCCCAGGACTGGAAGCTTTCTTT.

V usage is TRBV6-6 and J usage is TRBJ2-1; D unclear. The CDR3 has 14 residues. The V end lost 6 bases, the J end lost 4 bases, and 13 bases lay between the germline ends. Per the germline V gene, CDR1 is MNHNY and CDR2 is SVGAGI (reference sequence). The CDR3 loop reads CASSIPTNYNEQFF. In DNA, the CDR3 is TGTGCCAGCAGCATCCCGACCAATTACAATGAGCAGTTCTTC.

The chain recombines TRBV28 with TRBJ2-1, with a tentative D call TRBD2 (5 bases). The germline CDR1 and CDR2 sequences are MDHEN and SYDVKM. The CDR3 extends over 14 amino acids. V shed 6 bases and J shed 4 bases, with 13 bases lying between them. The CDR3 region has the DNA TGTGCCAGCAGAGTGGGAGAGGGATACAATGAGCAGTTCTTC. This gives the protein CASRVGEGYNEQFF.

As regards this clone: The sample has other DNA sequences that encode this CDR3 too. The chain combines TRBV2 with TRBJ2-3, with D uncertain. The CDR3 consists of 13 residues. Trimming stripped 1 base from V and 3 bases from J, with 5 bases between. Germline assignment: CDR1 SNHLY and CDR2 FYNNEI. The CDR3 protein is CASSEESTDTQYF. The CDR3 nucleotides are TGTGCCAGCAGTGAAGAGTCTACAGATACGCAGTATTTT.

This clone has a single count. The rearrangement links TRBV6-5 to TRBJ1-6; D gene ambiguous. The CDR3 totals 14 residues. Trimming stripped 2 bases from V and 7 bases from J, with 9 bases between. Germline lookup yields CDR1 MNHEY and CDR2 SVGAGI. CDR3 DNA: TGTGCCAGCAGTTACGATGACGTAAATTCACCCCTCCACTTT. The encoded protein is CASSYDDVNSPLHF.